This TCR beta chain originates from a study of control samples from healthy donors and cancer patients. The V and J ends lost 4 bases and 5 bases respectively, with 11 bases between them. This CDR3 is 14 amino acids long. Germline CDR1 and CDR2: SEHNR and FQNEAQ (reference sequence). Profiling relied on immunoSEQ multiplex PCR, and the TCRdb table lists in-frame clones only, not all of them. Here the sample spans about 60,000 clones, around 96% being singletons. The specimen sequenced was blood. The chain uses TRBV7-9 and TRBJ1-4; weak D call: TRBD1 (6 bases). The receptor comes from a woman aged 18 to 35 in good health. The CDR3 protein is CASSYRQDNEKLFF. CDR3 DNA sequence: TGTGCCAGCAGCTACCGACAGGACAATGAAAAACTGTTTTTT.